The TCR beta chain described here comes from a study of blood T cell dynamics during melanoma immunotherapy. Study in general: Patients with metastatic melanoma got pembrolizumab or nivolumab-ipilimumab as first-line care.

Study conclusions and caveats: PBMC repertoires of eventual disease-control patients split at W3 into clonality or diversity gains. The study could not tell melanoma-specific clones from general immune activation.

The CDR3 consists of 16 residues. V was pared by 4 bases and J by 2 bases, with 15 bases between. Germline-derived CDR1 and CDR2 are MNHNY and SVGAGI (reference sequence). Time point indicated: pre-treatment baseline. One draw preceded checkpoint blockade; another followed its first cycle at week 3. Sequenced by immunoSEQ multiplex PCR; TCRdb stores in-frame clones only, minus some. The data contain around 7,000 clones, 84% of them singletons. As to this clone: What it binds is unknown.

The TCR sequence derives from a human donor with melanoma. The chain combines TRBV6-6 with TRBJ1-5, with a tentative D call TRBD1 (6 bases). This specimen consisted of blood, obtained from a patient treated with checkpoint blockade. The CDR3 nucleotides are TGTGCCAGCAGTTCGTCAGGGGTGTCGGGCAATCAGCCCCAGCATTTT. Its protein product is CASSSSGVSGNQPQHF.